This T cell receptor (beta chain) was recovered during a study of early T cells in non-severe SARS-CoV-2 infection. Germline CDR1 reads SEHNR; CDR2 reads FQNEAQ (reference sequence). This CDR3 has 16 residues. Trimming removed 5 bases at V and 0 bases at J, with 17 bases between. About this clonotype: The antigen remains unidentified.

Study-wide points: Database matching using VDJdb favored anti-spike CD8 responses, with private and CD4 specificities left missing.

TCRdb itself ran the 5' RACE reads through MiXCR, one entry per CDR3 protein. The data show 20,000 to 25,000 distinct CDR3 sequences, with roughly 4.7% seen just once and about 4% held by the top ten. This TCR came from an adult who was a healthcare worker with PCR-confirmed SARS-CoV-2 infection or an uninfected control (not recorded which). The sample was whole blood. V and J are TRBV7-9 and TRBJ2-7; weak D call: TRBD1 (7 bases). CDR3 sequence (DNA): TGTGCCAGCAGCCAACCACAGGGGAGGAGCTCCTACGAGCAGTACTTC. Its translation is CASSQPQGRSSYEQYF. The full variable domain, rest sourced from reference TRBV7-9 and TRBJ2-7, is DTGVSQNPRHKITKRGQNVTFRCDPISEHNRLYWYRQTLGQGPEFLTYFQNEAQLEKSRLLSDRFSAERPKGSFSTLEIQRTEQGDSAMYLCASSQPQGRSSYEQYFGPGTRLTVT.